A single sample gave rise to the 19 T cell receptor beta chains below, sequenced in a study of blood T cell repertoires in COVID-19. The method was immunoSEQ multiplex PCR; TCRdb's version includes in-frame clones alone and lacks a portion of them. Among 300,000 to 350,000 clones listed, roughly 88% were seen once. Material for sequencing was peripheral blood. The receptors were gathered from a woman in her twenties or thirties with COVID-19, enrolled during active disease.

CDR3 bases: TGCGCCAGCAGCGAATCCACAGGGACCTTCTATGGCTACACCTTC. Protein: CASSESTGTFYGYTF. The V gene is TRBV4-1, the J gene TRBJ1-2; D is perhaps TRBD1 (6 bases). Germline CDR1 and CDR2: MGHRA and YSYEKL. V was pared by 5 bases and J by 4 bases, with 17 bases between. The CDR3 loop spans 15 amino acids.

The chain uses TRBV11-3 and TRBJ2-1; perhaps TRBD2 as D (5 bases). The V gene's germline CDR1 is SGHNT and CDR2 YENEEA. The V end lost 7 bases, the J end lost 0 bases, and 13 bases lay between the germline ends. The CDR3 covers 15 residues. The CDR3 region has the DNA TGTGCCAGCAACCCCGAGGGATTCTCCTACAATGAGCAGTTCTTC. As protein: CASNPEGFSYNEQFF.

The CDR3 here is CASSMGHTGKLFF. The CDR3 coding sequence is TGTGCCAGCAGTATGGGACACACTGGAAAACTGTTTTTT. This chain connects TRBV12-3 or TRBV12-4 to TRBJ1-4, with a weak D call TRBD1 (6 bases). The CDR3 is made up of 13 amino acids. The V end lost 5 bases, the J end lost 10 bases, and 14 bases lay between the germline ends.

The chain carries TRBV6-5 and TRBJ1-2; D uncertain. V dropped 8 bases and J dropped 8 bases, with 12 bases sitting between them. Germline V lookup: CDR1 MNHEY, CDR2 SVGAGI. CDR3 size: 11 residues. The CDR3 is CASQDRWGYTF. CDR3 DNA sequence: TGTGCCAGCCAGGATAGGTGGGGCTACACCTTC.

About this clone itself: A junction boundary mismatches the germline segment, possibly from a read error. J is TRBJ2-5 and V is TRBV6-5; D perhaps matches TRBD1 (5 bases). The germline CDR1 and CDR2 sequences are MNHEY and SVGAGI. The length of the CDR3 is 13 residues. CDR3: CANSSTARETQYF. CDR3 bases: TGTGCCAACAGTTCGACAGCTCGGGAGACCCAGTACTTC.

In this sample, this clone turned up once. The chain combines TRBV4-1 with TRBJ1-1; no firm D call. The CDR3 sequence is 15 residues long. Germline V gene lookup returns CDR1 MGHRA and CDR2 YSYEKL. Trimming cost V 4 bases and J 5 bases, with 17 bases left between them. The CDR3 coding sequence is TGCGCCAGCAGCCTGAAGGCGCCGGGAGGGACTGAAGCTTTCTTT. Amino acid sequence: CASSLKAPGGTEAFF.

The rearrangement uses TRBV25-1 and TRBJ2-5; no clear D gene. The CDR3 contains 15 residues. Per the germline V gene, CDR1 is MGHDK and CDR2 is SYGVNS. With 5 bases removed from V and 2 bases from J, the gap between germline ends came to 15 bases. In nucleotides, the CDR3 is TGTGCCAGCAGTACCACTTTGACACCTCAAGAGACCCAGTACTTC. Its translation is CASSTTLTPQETQYF.

The chain recombines TRBV4-2 with TRBJ1-1; D unresolved. V dropped 0 bases and J dropped 6 bases, with 5 bases sitting between them. The germline gives CDR1 LGHNA, CDR2 YNFKEQ. The CDR3 is 12 residues long. DNA of the CDR3: TGTGCCAGCAGCCAAGATGGCCCTGAAGCTTTCTTT. Protein sequence: CASSQDGPEAFF.

V and J are TRBV28 and TRBJ2-1; the D gene is possibly TRBD1 (6 bases). The CDR3 covers 13 residues. Deletions cut 3 bases from V and 11 bases from J, with 14 bases between. The germline V gene encodes CDR1 MDHEN and CDR2 SYDVKM. The CDR3 reads CASSFRTGFKQFF. For the CDR3, the DNA is TGTGCCAGCAGTTTTCGAACAGGGTTTAAGCAGTTCTTC.

The genes are TRBV9 and TRBJ1-2; D gene uncertain. The germline gives CDR1 SGDLS, CDR2 YYNGEE. This CDR3 has 17 amino acids. V lost 4 bases and J 0 bases, leaving 19 bases between the germline ends. CDR3 protein: CASSHSGSQITNYGYTF. Written as DNA, the CDR3 is TGTGCCAGCAGCCATTCCGGGTCCCAAATAACTAACTATGGCTACACCTTC.

The chain is built from TRBV2 and TRBJ2-5; a possible D gene is TRBD2 (5 bases). This CDR3 is built from 15 residues. Deletions cut 7 bases from V and 4 bases from J, with 19 bases between. Germline loops: CDR1 SNHLY, CDR2 FYNNEI. The CDR3 sequence: CASISPGVIGETQYF. CDR3 sequence (DNA): TGTGCCAGCATCTCGCCCGGGGTAATTGGAGAGACCCAGTACTTC.

This chain links TRBV28 with TRBJ1-1; D possibly corresponds to TRBD1 (5 bases). Germline values: CDR1 MDHEN, CDR2 SYDVKM. This CDR3 contains 14 residues. The V and J ends lost 3 bases and 7 bases respectively, with 15 bases between them. CDR3 bases: TGTGCCAGCAGTTTTGGGGCCAGACAAAGTGAAGCTTTCTTT. Translating gives CASSFGARQSEAFF.

The chain carries TRBV6-1 and TRBJ1-2, with D perhaps matching TRBD1 (6 bases). CDR1 is MNHNS and CDR2 is SASEGT in the germline V gene. The CDR3 has 13 amino acids. V was trimmed by 2 bases and J by 2 bases, leaving 6 bases between them. The CDR3 protein is CASSERGNYGYTF. As DNA, the CDR3 is TGTGCCAGCAGTGAAAGGGGGAACTATGGCTACACCTTC.

This rearrangement joins TRBV27 to TRBJ2-1; the match to TRBD2 covers 13 bases. Germline V lookup: CDR1 MNHEY, CDR2 SMNVEV (reference sequence). The CDR3 length is 17 residues. V lost 10 bases and J lost 0; bases outside the gene matches: 9. This CDR3 is CATLLAGGPSSYNEQFF. In nucleotides, the CDR3 is TGTGCCACCTTACTAGCGGGGGGGCCCAGCTCCTACAATGAGCAGTTCTTC.

This sequence joins TRBV19 and TRBJ1-4; D unresolved. The ends were cut back, 9 bases at V and 4 bases at J, with 15 bases in the middle. Germline values: CDR1 LNHDA, CDR2 SQIVND (reference sequence). The CDR3 length is 14 residues. The CDR3 sequence: CASPPGSVNEKLFF. CDR3 coding DNA: TGTGCCAGCCCCCCTGGCAGCGTTAATGAAAAACTGTTTTTT. The entire variable domain, with the rest obtained from reference TRBV19 and TRBJ1-4, is as follows: DGGITQSPKYLFRKEGQNVTLSCEQNLNHDAMYWYRQDPGQGLRLIYYSQIVNDFQKGDIAEGYSVSREKKESFPLTVTSAQKNPTAFYLCASPPGSVNEKLFFGSGTQLSVL.

The CDR3 spells CATGSRGMNTEAFF. The DNA of the CDR3 is TGTGCCACCGGAAGTAGAGGTATGAACACTGAAGCTTTCTTT. This chain links TRBV30 with TRBJ1-1; D gene ambiguous. CDR3 length: 14 residues. Looked up from germline, CDR1 is GTSNPN and CDR2 is SVGIG (reference sequence). V lost 8 bases to trimming and J lost 0 bases, with 16 bases between them.

The genes are TRBV2 and TRBJ2-1; D is perhaps TRBD2 (6 bases). The V end lost 7 bases, the J end lost 7 bases, and 17 bases lay between the germline ends. From germline, CDR1 is SNHLY and CDR2 FYNNEI. This CDR3 spans 14 amino acids. CDR3 nucleotides: TGTGCCAGCACCCGAGGGCGGGGAGGAAATGAGCAGTTCTTC. Translating gives CASTRGRGGNEQFF.

CDR3 in amino acids: CASSPRLDADTQYF. The CDR3 nucleotides read TGTGCCAGCAGCCCCCGACTAGACGCAGATACGCAGTATTTT. This sequence joins TRBV7-2 and TRBJ2-3; a possible D gene is TRBD2 (6 bases). Germline lookup yields CDR1 SGHTA and CDR2 FQGNSA. CDR3 length equals 14 residues. V dropped 5 bases and J dropped 4 bases, with 13 bases sitting between them.

The genes are TRBV27 and TRBJ1-6; 10 positions agree with TRBD1. Unmatched junction bases numbered 4, after V lost 7 bases and J lost 7 bases. Looked up from germline, CDR1 is MNHEY and CDR2 is SMNVEV (reference sequence). CDR3 length: 14 residues. The CDR3 bases are TGTGCCAGCAAGCCGGGACAGGGGAATTCACCCCTCCACTTT. Protein product: CASKPGQGNSPLHF.